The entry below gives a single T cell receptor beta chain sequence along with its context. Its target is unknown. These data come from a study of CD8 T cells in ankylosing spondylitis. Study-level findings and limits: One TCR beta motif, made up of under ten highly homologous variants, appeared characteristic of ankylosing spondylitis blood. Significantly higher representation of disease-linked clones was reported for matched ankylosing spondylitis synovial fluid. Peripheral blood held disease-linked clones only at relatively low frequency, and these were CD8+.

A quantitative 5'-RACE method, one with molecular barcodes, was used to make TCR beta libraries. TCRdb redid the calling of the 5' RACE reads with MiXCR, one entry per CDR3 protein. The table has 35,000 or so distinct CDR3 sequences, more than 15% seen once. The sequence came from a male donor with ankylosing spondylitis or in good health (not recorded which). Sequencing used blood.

The CDR3, as DNA: TGCAGTGCTAGACCTTGGAGACTAGCTCGCACCGGGGAGCTGTTTTTT. Its translation is CSARPWRLARTGELFF. The chain uses TRBV20-1 and TRBJ2-2; 7 bases fit TRBD2. V shed 2 bases and J 4 bases; nucleotides not matched to a gene: 10. The CDR3 runs 16 residues. Germline values: CDR1 DFQATT, CDR2 SNEGSKA (reference sequence).